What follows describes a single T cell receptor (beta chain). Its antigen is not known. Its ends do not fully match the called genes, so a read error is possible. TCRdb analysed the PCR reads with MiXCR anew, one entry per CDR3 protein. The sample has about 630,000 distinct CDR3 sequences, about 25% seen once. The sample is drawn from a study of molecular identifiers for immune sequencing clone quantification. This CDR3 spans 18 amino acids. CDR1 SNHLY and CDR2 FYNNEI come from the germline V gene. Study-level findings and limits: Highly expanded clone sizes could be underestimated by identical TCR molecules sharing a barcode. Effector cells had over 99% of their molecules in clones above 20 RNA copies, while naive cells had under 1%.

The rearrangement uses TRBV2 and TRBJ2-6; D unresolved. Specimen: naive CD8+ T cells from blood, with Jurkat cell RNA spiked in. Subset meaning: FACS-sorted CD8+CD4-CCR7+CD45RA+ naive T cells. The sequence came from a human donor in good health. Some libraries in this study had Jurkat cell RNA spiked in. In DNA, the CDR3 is TGTGCCAGCAATGTAGACAAGAAAACTTTAGTTAGGACCAACATCCTAACTTTC. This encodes CASNVDKKTLVRTNILTF.